This T cell receptor (beta chain) was recorded in a study of shared clonotypes between healthy human individuals. Study-wide context: Donors were two women and a few men aged 18 to 49.

Using immunoSEQ multiplex PCR, the repertoire was profiled, and TCRdb retains in-frame clones only, with some absent. The sample yields some 2,000,000 clones, 85% to 95% seen once. Terminally differentiated effector memory CD45RA+ cells were excluded from the naive CD8 cells, which were CD45RO-negative and positively selected for CCR7. With 6 bases clipped from V and 5 bases from J, the junction kept 8 bases outside the gene matches. Germline CDR1 and CDR2: MNHEY and SMNVEV (reference sequence). The CDR3 extends over 14 amino acids. The chain is built from TRBV27 and TRBJ1-2, with 8 positions matching TRBD1. Sequencing input: naive CD8+ T cells sorted from blood. The receptor was derived from a man between 18 and 35 years old in good health. This chain's CDR3 is CASRSQDRVYGYTF. CDR3 in DNA: TGTGCCAGCAGATCCCAGGACAGGGTGTATGGCTACACCTTC.